A single sample is the source of the 9 T cell receptor beta chains below, sequenced in a study of blood T cell repertoires in COVID-19. Sequencing was performed with immunoSEQ multiplex PCR; in TCRdb, only in-frame clones are kept and a portion is missing. Among 70,000 to 95,000 clones listed, approximately 89% were seen once. The specimen was peripheral blood. The receptors stem from a man in his fifties or sixties with acute or convalescent COVID-19.

The CDR3 DNA is TGTGCCAGCAGCCAAGTGAAGCGGGTTTTCGGTGGGGAGACCCAGTACTTC. Its translation is CASSQVKRVFGGETQYF. The V call is TRBV14, the J call TRBJ2-5, with TRBD2 as a possible D gene (6 bases). The germline CDR1 and CDR2 sequences are SGHDN and FVKESK. The CDR3 runs 17 residues. V was cut by 1 base and J by 5 bases, with 20 bases left in between.

The V gene is TRBV19, the J gene TRBJ1-4; D ambiguous. Per the germline V gene, CDR1 is LNHDA and CDR2 is SQIVND (reference sequence). Trimming took 4 bases from V and 8 from J, leaving 11 bases between them. This CDR3 is built from 13 residues. CDR3 residues: CASSRTGKEKLFF. The CDR3 DNA reads TGTGCCAGTAGTAGGACGGGGAAAGAAAAACTGTTTTTT.

The gene calls are TRBV28 and TRBJ1-2, with D maybe TRBD1 (5 bases). CDR3 size: 15 residues. Trimming left V 5 bases short and J 3 bases short, with 16 bases between. Per germline, CDR1 MDHEN and CDR2 SYDVKM. The DNA for the CDR3 is TGTGCCAGCAGTCGACCGGGACCTAGCGACTATGGCTACACCTTC. Translation: CASSRPGPSDYGYTF.

The chain links TRBV11-2 to TRBJ1-3, with D uncertain. In germline, CDR1 is SGHAT, CDR2 FQNNGV. The CDR3 covers 13 residues. V was shortened by 3 bases and J by 0 bases, with 3 bases between the two germline ends. The CDR3 region has the DNA TGTGCCAGCAGCTTCGTCTCTGGAAACACCATATATTTT. This codes for CASSFVSGNTIYF.

V usage is TRBV24-1 and J usage is TRBJ2-5, with D possibly TRBD1 on 6 matching bases. The V end lost 4 bases, the J end lost 1 base, and 15 bases lay between the germline ends. The CDR3 runs to 16 residues. From germline, CDR1 is KGHDR and CDR2 SFDVKD. The CDR3 nucleotides are TGTGCCACCAGTGACCCCTCCAGGGGAGCCCAAGAGACCCAGTACTTC. Encoded protein: CATSDPSRGAQETQYF.

This chain links TRBV5-4 with TRBJ2-6, with D perhaps matching TRBD1 (6 bases). The CDR3 runs 16 residues. The ends were cut back, 0 bases at V and 4 bases at J, with 11 bases in the middle. Germline CDR1 and CDR2: SGHNT and YYREEE (reference sequence). This CDR3 is CASSLATGSGANVLTF. The DNA of the CDR3 is TGTGCCAGCAGCTTGGCTACAGGGTCCGGGGCCAACGTCCTGACTTTC.

This clone occurred once. The chain is built from TRBV19 and TRBJ2-1; 8 bases line up with TRBD1. The CDR3 length is 15 residues. In germline, CDR1 is LNHDA, CDR2 SQIVND (reference sequence). The junction had 2 bases not matched to a gene; V was cut back by 2 bases and J by 2 bases. In DNA, the CDR3 is TGTGCCAGTAGTATATCAGGGGGCGCCTACAATGAGCAGTTCTTC. It encodes CASSISGGAYNEQFF.

This rearrangement joins TRBV6-2 or TRBV6-3 to TRBJ2-5, with TRBD2 as a possible D gene (6 bases). Germline V gene lookup returns CDR1 MNHEY and CDR2 SVGEGT. The CDR3 runs to 16 residues. With 4 bases removed from V and 3 bases from J, the gap between germline ends came to 18 bases. The CDR3 DNA reads as TGTGCCAGCAGTTCGCCCCGGTGGGGGGAAAAAGAGACCCAGTACTTC. Its translation: CASSSPRWGEKETQYF.

The chain combines TRBV2 with TRBJ2-1; 9 bases are shared with TRBD1. V lost 6 bases and J lost 5; bases outside the gene matches: 8. The germline CDR1 and CDR2 sequences are SNHLY and FYNNEI. This CDR3 region has 15 residues. CDR3 loop: CASSLDRGEHNEQFF. CDR3 nucleotide sequence: TGTGCCAGCAGCCTAGACAGGGGGGAGCACAATGAGCAGTTCTTC.